This entry concerns a single TCR beta chain. Antigen unknown. These data are taken from a study of cytomegalovirus exposure and HLA in healthy donors. Points from the study as a whole: Across donors, most TCRs were seen rarely, yet some public ones were widespread.

The PCR was carried out with 60 Vbeta primers and 13 Jbeta primers. Clones were read by immunoSEQ multiplex PCR, and TCRdb kept only the in-frame ones, dropping some. There are tens of thousands of clones in the sample; about 75% occur only once, and roughly 5% lies in the top ten. The clonotype originates from a man aged 60-69 years in good health and CMV-seropositive. The sequencing sample was made of PBMCs.

CDR3 sequence reads: CASSPRTDGAEAFF. In nucleotides, the CDR3 is TGCGCCAGCAGCCCACGGACAGACGGGGCTGAAGCTTTCTTT. The rearrangement links TRBV5-1 to TRBJ1-1; D perhaps matches TRBD1 (6 bases). V lost 4 bases and J lost 6, with 16 bases in between. The CDR3 covers 14 residues. Germline V lookup: CDR1 SGHRS, CDR2 YFSETQ. The full variable domain, completed using reference TRBV5-1 and TRBJ1-1, is KAGVTQTPRYLIKTRGQQVTLSCSPISGHRSVSWYQQTPGQGLQFLFEYFSETQRNKGNFPGRFSGRQFSNSRSEMNVSTLELGDSALYLCASSPRTDGAEAFFGQGTRLTVV.